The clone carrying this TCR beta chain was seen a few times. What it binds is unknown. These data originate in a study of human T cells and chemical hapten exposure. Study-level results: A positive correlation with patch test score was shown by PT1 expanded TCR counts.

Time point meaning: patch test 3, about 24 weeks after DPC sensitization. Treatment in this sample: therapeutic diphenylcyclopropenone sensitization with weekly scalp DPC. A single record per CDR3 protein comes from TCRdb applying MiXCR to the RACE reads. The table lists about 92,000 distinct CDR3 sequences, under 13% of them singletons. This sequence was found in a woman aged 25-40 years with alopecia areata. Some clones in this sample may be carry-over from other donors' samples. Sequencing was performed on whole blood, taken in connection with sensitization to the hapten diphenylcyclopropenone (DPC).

CDR3 nucleotides: TGTGCCAGCAACACAGGCAGCTCTGGAAACACCATATATTTT. This codes for CASNTGSSGNTIYF. The chain carries TRBV14 and TRBJ1-3, with a tentative D call TRBD1 (5 bases). The germline CDR1 and CDR2 sequences are SGHDN and FVKESK. V was cut by 7 bases and J by 0 bases, with 10 bases left in between. The CDR3 contains 14 residues.